This T cell receptor beta chain comes out of a study of beta chain features in type 1 diabetes. Of the isolated RNA, all was reverse transcribed, and so the sequenced material was expressed TCRB transcripts. Profiling relied on immunoSEQ multiplex PCR, and the TCRdb table lists in-frame clones only, not all of them. The sample yields about 240,000 clones, roughly 13% seen once. Notes on the study in general: Moderately but significantly shorter TCRB CDR3s were found in Type 1 diabetes patients in all four CD4+ subsets.

This CDR3 spans 14 amino acids. V dropped 0 bases and J dropped 5; count of bases not matched to a gene: 2. Germline CDR1 reads MNHEY; CDR2 reads SMNVEV (reference sequence). This clone was detected a few times. Antigen unknown. The chain carries TRBV27 and TRBJ2-5, with TRBD1 matching 8 bases. The sequence was collected from a man younger than 40 with type 1 diabetes. Sequencing was done on a sample of naive CD4+ T cells from blood. The CDR3 loop reads CASSLSPGGETQYF. CDR3 nucleotides: TGTGCCAGCAGTTTATCGCCAGGGGGCGAGACCCAGTACTTC.